What follows are 28 T cell receptor beta chains derived from one specimen sequenced in a study of identical twins. TCRdb called the 5' RACE reads again in MiXCR, with one record for every CDR3 protein. Of 1.5 million to 2 million distinct CDR3 sequences listed, about 30% are singletons. The material sequenced was cord blood. The receptors stem from a newborn girl in good health.

About this clonotype itself: A junction boundary mismatches the germline segment, possibly from a read error. The V call is TRBV9, the J call TRBJ2-1, with a tentative D call TRBD2 (5 bases). The CDR3 runs 17 residues. Germline assignment: CDR1 SGDLS and CDR2 YYNGEE. The DNA for the CDR3 is TGTGCCAGCAGCGTAGGTCTCCCAGCAGGAGGTTTAAATGAGCAGTTATTC. Translating it yields CASSVGLPAGGLNEQLF.

The chain employs TRBV6-5 and TRBJ2-5, with TRBD2 matching over 7 bases. Germline CDR1 and CDR2: MNHEY and SVGAGI. V lost 4 bases to trimming and J lost 1 base; unmatched junction nucleotides: 18. The CDR3 has 19 residues. CDR3 DNA sequence: TGTGCCAGCAGTTCTCCGCCGAGGGCGGGAGAAACCCCCCAAGAGACCCAGTACTTC. Translating gives CASSSPPRAGETPQETQYF.

This clonotype was counted only a few times. The chain employs TRBV3-1 and TRBJ2-2; D possibly corresponds to TRBD2 (6 bases). Per the germline V gene, CDR1 is LGHDT and CDR2 is YNNKEL (reference sequence). The length of the CDR3 is 13 residues. V lost 2 bases to trimming and J lost 7 bases, with 8 bases between them. The CDR3 nucleotides read TGTGCCAGCAGCCAAAGAGCGGGCGGGGAGCTGTTTTTT. Protein sequence: CASSQRAGGELFF.

This chain uses TRBV20-1 with TRBJ1-2, with TRBD1 as a possible D gene (6 bases). The CDR3 runs to 13 residues. The germline V gene encodes CDR1 DFQATT and CDR2 SNEGSKA (reference sequence). Trimming removed 6 bases from V and 4 bases from J, with 15 bases in between. Here the CDR3 DNA reads TGCAGTGCCCCACAGGGTTGGGGCTATGGCTACACCTTC. Protein product: CSAPQGWGYGYTF.

This chain joins TRBV2 and TRBJ2-1, with 10 bases that match TRBD2. This CDR3 comprises 18 residues. Per germline, CDR1 SNHLY and CDR2 FYNNEI. V trimming: 4 bases; J trimming: 5 bases; junction bases outside the gene matches: 14. The CDR3 nucleotides are TGTGCCAGCAGTGGACGAGGGGGGGGACTAGCGACCCACAATGAGCAGTTCTTC. Amino acids: CASSGRGGGLATHNEQFF.

On this clonotype: One end of the junction does not line up with germline, which may come from a read error. The chain recombines TRBV4-1 with TRBJ2-7; D ambiguous. There are 15 residues in the CDR3. The V gene's germline CDR1 is MGHRA and CDR2 YSYEKL. The chain's CDR3 is CAGSPNVGPTYEQYF. CDR3 DNA: TGCGCCGGCAGCCCCAATGTAGGGCCCACCTACGAGCAGTACTTC.

Many counts were recorded for this clonotype. The V call is TRBV6-6, the J call TRBJ1-2; D is perhaps TRBD1 (6 bases). V was trimmed by 0 bases and J by 4 bases, leaving 9 bases between them. The CDR3 runs 14 residues. The germline CDR1 and CDR2 sequences are MNHNY and SVGAGI (reference sequence). CDR3 coding DNA: TGTGCCAGCAGTTACTCAGGGACACCCTATGGCTACACCTTC. Translated, it gives CASSYSGTPYGYTF.

This clonotype was seen a few times. The chain combines TRBV4-1 with TRBJ2-4; TRBD1 matches 7 bases. V lost 0 bases and J lost 0; bases outside the gene matches: 5. Germline-derived CDR1 and CDR2 are MGHRA and YSYEKL. CDR3 length equals 17 residues. CDR3 residues: CASSQDRGQSAKNIQYF. The CDR3 DNA is TGCGCCAGCAGCCAAGATCGGGGACAGTCAGCCAAAAACATTCAGTACTTC.

This chain connects TRBV25-1 to TRBJ1-5; TRBD1 aligns across 9 bases. This CDR3 contains 13 residues. V lost 8 bases and J lost 7; bases outside the gene matches: 6. From germline, CDR1 is MGHDK and CDR2 SYGVNS. The chain's CDR3 is CASGTGGRQPQHF. The CDR3 coding sequence is TGTGCCAGCGGCACAGGGGGCCGGCAGCCCCAGCATTTT.

In DNA form, the CDR3 reads TGTGCCAGCTCATCCCTTAGCGGGGAATCCTACAATGAGCAGTTCTTC. It encodes CASSSLSGESYNEQFF. The chain joins TRBV18 to TRBJ2-1, with 8 bases identical to TRBD2. V lost 5 bases to trimming and J lost 1 base; unmatched junction nucleotides: 7. CDR3 length equals 16 residues. Germline V lookup: CDR1 KGHSH, CDR2 LQKENI. Based on the CDR3 plus reference TRBV18 and TRBJ2-1, the full variable domain is NAGVMQNPRHLVRRRGQEARLRCSPMKGHSHVYWYRQLPEEGLKFMVYLQKENIIDESGMPKERFSAEFPKEGPSILRIQQVVRGDSAAYFCASSSLSGESYNEQFFGPGTRLTVL.

This clonotype was observed a few times. This chain uses TRBV20-1 with TRBJ2-1, with TRBD2 identical over 7 bases. The CDR3 length is 15 residues. Germline CDR1 DFQATT, CDR2 SNEGSKA (reference sequence). V shed 1 base, J shed 4 bases, and the junction held 7 bases outside the gene matches. The CDR3 reads CSARVLRAGYNEQFF. CDR3 nucleotide sequence: TGCAGTGCTAGAGTGCTACGAGCGGGGTACAATGAGCAGTTCTTC.

This clonotype was observed a few times. This chain uses TRBV29-1 with TRBJ2-5; 8 bases are a match to TRBD1. CDR3 length equals 16 residues. Per germline, CDR1 SQVTM and CDR2 ANQGSEA. Unmatched junction bases numbered 6, after V lost 0 bases and J lost 0 bases. CDR3 nucleotide sequence: TGCAGCGTTGAAGACAGGGGGCAGCGGTACCAAGAGACCCAGTACTTC. It specifies CSVEDRGQRYQETQYF.

This clonotype was counted a single time. The chain employs TRBV4-1 and TRBJ1-5; D unclear. Germline-derived CDR1 and CDR2 are MGHRA and YSYEKL. CDR3 length equals 15 residues. Trimming took off 0 bases at V and 9 bases at J, with 15 bases between the two ends. CDR3 residues: CASSQESLGQRPQHF. As DNA, the CDR3 is TGCGCCAGCAGCCAAGAGAGCCTCGGGCAACGGCCCCAGCATTTT.

A remark on this clonotype: This may arise from a read error, as a much more abundant clone is one base away. The chain joins TRBV29-1 to TRBJ2-1; the match to TRBD2 covers 8 bases. Trimming took 5 bases from V and 0 from J; bases not matched to a gene: 6. The CDR3 consists of 15 residues. The germline CDR1 and CDR2 sequences are SQVTM and ANQGSEA. The CDR3, as DNA: TGCAGCGTTTTAATTAGCGGGATCTCCTACAATGAGCAGTTCTTC. Residues: CSVLISGISYNEQFF.

The chain links TRBV15 to TRBJ2-1; TRBD2 matches 9 bases. With 1 base clipped from V and 7 bases from J, the junction kept 2 bases outside the gene matches. The CDR3 spans 14 residues. Germline loops: CDR1 LNHNV, CDR2 YYDKDF (reference sequence). In DNA form, the CDR3 reads TGTGCCACCAGCAGAGCACTAGCGGGTAATGAGCAGTTCTTC. This gives the protein CATSRALAGNEQFF.

The chain recombines TRBV2 with TRBJ2-1; 9 bases fit TRBD2. Germline lookup yields CDR1 SNHLY and CDR2 FYNNEI. The CDR3 has 19 amino acids. Trimming removed 0 bases from V and 7 bases from J; junction bases left unmatched: 16. CDR3 sequence: CASSEAYAQGLAVSNEQFF. The CDR3 coding sequence is TGTGCCAGCAGTGAAGCTTACGCCCAGGGACTAGCCGTTTCGAATGAGCAGTTCTTC.

This clonotype came up a few times. The CDR3 here is CASSFQGLSEQYF. CDR3 nucleotide sequence: TGTGCCAGCAGTTTCCAGGGTCTTTCCGAGCAGTACTTC. This chain uses TRBV12-3 or TRBV12-4 with TRBJ2-4; D may be TRBD1 (5 bases). The end of the DNA fits TRBJ2-7 better, so the J call may be wrong. CDR3 size: 13 residues.

The chain is built from TRBV6-5 and TRBJ2-7; 12 positions agree with TRBD2. CDR1 is MNHEY and CDR2 is SVGAGI in the germline V gene. The J segment lost 7 bases and the V segment lost 6 bases, leaving 10 bases of the junction unmatched. This CDR3 spans 15 amino acids. Written as DNA, the CDR3 is TGTGCCAGCAGGGACGGACTAGCGGGGTTCAATGAGCAGTACTTC. The encoded protein is CASRDGLAGFNEQYF.

This sequence joins TRBV4-1 and TRBJ2-1; a possible D gene is TRBD2 (6 bases). V lost 9 bases, J lost 4 bases, and 10 bases lay in between. Per the germline V gene, CDR1 is MGHRA and CDR2 is YSYEKL. This CDR3 contains 12 residues. CDR3 amino acids: CASRTNYNEQFF. The CDR3 coding sequence is TGCGCCAGTAGGACTAATTACAATGAGCAGTTCTTC.

This clonotype was observed a few times. The chain employs TRBV11-2 and TRBJ2-4; the D is unclear. The CDR3 is made up of 16 amino acids. Germline CDR1 SGHAT, CDR2 FQNNGV. The germline V and J ends were trimmed by 5 bases and 0 bases, with 14 bases remaining between them. The CDR3 region has the DNA TGTGCCAGCAGCCCCGGAGTCCTACTAGCCAAAAACATTCAGTACTTC. It codes for CASSPGVLLAKNIQYF.

This clonotype was counted a few times. J is TRBJ2-5 and V is TRBV13, with 7 bases aligning to TRBD2. This CDR3 comprises 15 residues. From germline, CDR1 is PRHDT and CDR2 FYEKMQ (reference sequence). The V gene end was trimmed by 3 bases and the J gene end by 5 bases; junction bases not matched to a gene: 9. CDR3: CASSFRVTSPETQYF. The CDR3 bases are TGTGCCAGCAGCTTTAGAGTGACTAGCCCGGAGACCCAGTACTTC.

V gene TRBV12-3 or TRBV12-4 combines with J gene TRBJ1-6; TRBD1 matches 10 bases. The CDR3 runs 17 residues. J gave up 4 bases and V 6 bases, and 9 bases lay outside the gene matches. The CDR3 is CASSRLRDRGYNSPLHF. CDR3 sequence (DNA): TGTGCCAGCAGCCGCCTTCGGGACAGGGGTTATAATTCACCCCTCCACTTT.

The chain carries TRBV4-1 and TRBJ2-1; D uncertain. V shed 1 base and J shed 4 bases, with 17 bases lying between them. Germline V gives CDR1 MGHRA, CDR2 YSYEKL. There are 17 residues in the CDR3. The CDR3 DNA reads TGCGCCAGCAGCCAAGGTCTTACCGGGCACCCATACAATGAGCAGTTCTTC. Protein: CASSQGLTGHPYNEQFF.

To note about this clonotype: Sequence at one end of the junction differs from germline and may be a read error. The chain combines TRBV6-5 with TRBJ2-1; 11 bases align to TRBD2. This CDR3 comprises 14 residues. The germline gives CDR1 MNHEY, CDR2 SVGAGI. CDR3 sequence (DNA): TGTGCCGGCAGTTCGACTAGCGGGACCAATGAGCAGTTCTTC. Protein: CAGSSTSGTNEQFF.

This clonotype was seen a few times. The chain employs TRBV29-1 and TRBJ2-6; no firm D call. V lost 4 bases and J lost 2, with 6 bases in between. Per germline, CDR1 SQVTM and CDR2 ANQGSEA. The CDR3 runs to 13 residues. CDR3 nucleotide sequence: TGCAGCGTTGGGCGGACTGGGGCCAACGTCCTGACTTTC. Protein product: CSVGRTGANVLTF.

V is TRBV28 and J is TRBJ2-3; 11 bases match TRBD2. This CDR3 region has 16 residues. Germline V gene data show CDR1 as MDHEN and CDR2 as SYDVKM. The J segment lost 5 bases and the V segment lost 4 bases, leaving 8 bases of the junction unmatched. CDR3 nucleotide sequence: TGTGCCAGCAGTTCCGCGACTAGCGGGACGGAAGATACGCAGTATTTT. Its protein is CASSSATSGTEDTQYF.

V usage is TRBV5-1 and J usage is TRBJ1-2, with D possibly matching TRBD1 (5 bases). Trimming took off 0 bases at V and 0 bases at J, with 9 bases between the two ends. Germline lookup yields CDR1 SGHRS and CDR2 YFSETQ. The CDR3 totals 15 residues. CDR3 nucleotides: TGCGCCAGCAGCTTGGCCAGGGCAGCTAACTATGGCTACACCTTC. Its protein is CASSLARAANYGYTF.

This clonotype was found once. The chain uses TRBV5-6 and TRBJ2-2, with 7 bases lining up with TRBD1. J gave up 3 bases and V 1 base, and 3 bases lay outside the gene matches. The CDR3 totals 15 residues. Looked up from germline, CDR1 is SGHDT and CDR2 is YYEEEE. This chain's CDR3 is CASSLLGGDTGELFF. The CDR3 DNA follows: TGTGCCAGCAGCTTGTTAGGGGGCGACACCGGGGAGCTGTTTTTT. Variable domain in full (rest from reference TRBV5-6 and TRBJ2-2): DAGVTQSPTHLIKTRGQQVTLRCSPKSGHDTVSWYQQALGQGPQFIFQYYEEEERQRGNFPDRFSGHQFPNYSSELNVNALLLGDSALYLCASSLLGGDTGELFFGEGSRLTVL.